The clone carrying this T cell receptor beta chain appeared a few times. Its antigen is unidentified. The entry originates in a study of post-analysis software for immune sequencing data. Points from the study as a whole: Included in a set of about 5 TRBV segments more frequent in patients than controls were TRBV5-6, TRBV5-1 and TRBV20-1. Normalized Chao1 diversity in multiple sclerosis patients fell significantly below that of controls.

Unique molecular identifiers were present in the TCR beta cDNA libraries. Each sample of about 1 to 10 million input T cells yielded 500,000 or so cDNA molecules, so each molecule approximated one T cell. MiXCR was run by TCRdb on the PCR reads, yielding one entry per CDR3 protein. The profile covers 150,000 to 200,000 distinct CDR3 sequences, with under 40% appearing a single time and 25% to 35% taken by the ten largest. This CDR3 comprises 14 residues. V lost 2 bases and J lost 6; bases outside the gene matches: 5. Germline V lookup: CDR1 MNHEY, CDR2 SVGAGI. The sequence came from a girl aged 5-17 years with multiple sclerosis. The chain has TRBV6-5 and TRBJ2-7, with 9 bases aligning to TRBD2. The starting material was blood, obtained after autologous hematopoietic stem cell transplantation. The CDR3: CASSYLSGRSEQYF. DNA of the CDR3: TGTGCCAGCAGTTACCTTAGCGGGAGAAGCGAGCAGTACTTC.